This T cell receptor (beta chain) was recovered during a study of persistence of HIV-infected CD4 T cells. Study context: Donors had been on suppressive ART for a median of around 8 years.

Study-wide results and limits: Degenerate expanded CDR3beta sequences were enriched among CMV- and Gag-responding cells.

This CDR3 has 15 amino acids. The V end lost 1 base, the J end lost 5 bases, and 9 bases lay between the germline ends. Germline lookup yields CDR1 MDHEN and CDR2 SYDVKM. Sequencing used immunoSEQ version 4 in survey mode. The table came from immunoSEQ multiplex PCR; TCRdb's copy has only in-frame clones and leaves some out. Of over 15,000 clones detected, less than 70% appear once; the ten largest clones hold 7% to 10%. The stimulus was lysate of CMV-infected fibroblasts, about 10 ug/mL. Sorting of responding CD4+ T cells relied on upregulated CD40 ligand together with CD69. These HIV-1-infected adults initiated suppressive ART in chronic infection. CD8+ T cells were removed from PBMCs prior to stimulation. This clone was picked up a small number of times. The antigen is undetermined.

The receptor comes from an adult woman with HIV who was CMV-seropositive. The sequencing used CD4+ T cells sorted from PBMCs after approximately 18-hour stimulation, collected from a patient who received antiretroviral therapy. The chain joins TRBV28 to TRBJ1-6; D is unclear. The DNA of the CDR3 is TGTGCCAGCAGTTTATACCGGACCCATAATTCACCCCTCCACTTT. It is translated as CASSLYRTHNSPLHF. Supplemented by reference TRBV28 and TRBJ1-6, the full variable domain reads DVKVTQSSRYLVKRTGEKVFLECVQDMDHENMFWYRQDPGLGLRLIYFSYDVKMKEKGDIPEGYSVSREKKERFSLILESASTNQTSMYLCASSLYRTHNSPLHFGNGTRLTVT.